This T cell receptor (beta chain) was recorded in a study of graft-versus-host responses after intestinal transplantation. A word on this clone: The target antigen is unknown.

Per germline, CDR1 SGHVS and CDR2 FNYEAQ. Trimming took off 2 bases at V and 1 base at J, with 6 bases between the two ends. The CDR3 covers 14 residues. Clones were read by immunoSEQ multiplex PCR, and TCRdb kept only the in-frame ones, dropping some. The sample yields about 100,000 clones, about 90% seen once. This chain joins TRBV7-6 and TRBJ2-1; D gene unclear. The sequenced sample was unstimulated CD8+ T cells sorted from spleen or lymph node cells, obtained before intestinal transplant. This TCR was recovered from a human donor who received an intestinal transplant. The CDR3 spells CASSLSGSYNEQFF. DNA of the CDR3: TGTGCCAGCAGCTTAAGTGGATCCTACAATGAGCAGTTCTTC.